This T cell receptor beta chain was found in a study of CD8+ T cells in alopecia areata. Study information: Each of the treated patients was given oral tofacitinib, 5 to 10 mg twice daily, for moderate-to-severe alopecia areata. The study's findings and limits: Possibly because of HLA-related factors, TCR sharing was less clear across patients than in mice. Any link of baseline CD8+ expansion to response, resting on one nonresponder, remains uncertain.

As regards this clone: The antigen is undetermined.

Isolated RNA was reverse transcribed into cDNA used as the sequencing template. Assay: immunoSEQ multiplex PCR; the TCRdb copy retains only in-frame clones and omits some. Counted here are tens of thousands of clones, around 65% occurring once; the ten biggest clones make up 23%. Treatment specified: oral pan-JAK inhibitor, 5-10 mg twice daily. The V and J ends lost 6 bases and 1 base respectively, with 10 bases between them. There are 12 residues in the CDR3. Germline V gene sequence: CDR1 SQVTM, CDR2 ANQGSEA. The source is a human donor with alopecia areata. The sample in question was CD8+ T cells sorted from blood, obtained at week 24, from a patient treated with tofacitinib. V and J are TRBV29-1 and TRBJ2-7; D gene unclear. This chain's CDR3 is CSVETGSYEQYF. CDR3 in DNA: TGCAGCGTGGAAACTGGGTCCTACGAGCAGTACTTC.